Each of the 28 T cell receptor beta chains below was sequenced from the same sample in a study of immune evolution from preneoplasia to lung adenocarcinoma. The assay was immunoSEQ multiplex PCR, and TCRdb's table has in-frame clones only and misses some. The sample has about 10,000 clones; 88% are singletons. Material for sequencing was FFPE invasive lung adenocarcinoma tissue. The receptors were gathered from a person aged 70 to 80 with invasive lung adenocarcinoma. Some clones in this sample may be carry-over from other donors' samples.

In the case of this clone: An end of the junction differs from the germline gene, which may be a read error. This sequence joins TRBV11-2 and TRBJ2-3, with TRBD2 identical over 9 bases. CDR1 and CDR2 (germline): SGHAT, FQNNGV. The CDR3 is 12 residues long. CDR3 DNA: TGTGCCAGCAGCTTTGCGCGGGGGGGGTTGAATTTT. Translation: CASSFARGGLNF.

The chain couples TRBV10-2 to TRBJ1-5, with TRBD1 as a possible D gene (6 bases). CDR1 and CDR2 (germline): WSHSY, SAAADI. There are 13 residues in the CDR3. V was trimmed by 4 bases and J by 11 bases, leaving 15 bases between them. CDR3 coding DNA: TGCGCCAGCAGTGCACAGGGAGGGGGTTCCCAGCATTTT. Translation gives CASSAQGGGSQHF.

This chain joins TRBV2 and TRBJ2-3; 10 bases are a match to TRBD2. Germline CDR1 and CDR2: SNHLY and FYNNEI. The ends lost 3 bases at V and 3 bases at J; junction bases unmatched: 9. The CDR3 covers 17 residues. CDR3: CASSEENLAGATDTQYF. CDR3 nucleotides: TGTGCCAGCAGTGAGGAGAATCTAGCGGGAGCTACAGATACGCAGTATTTT. Full variable domain (remainder filled in from reference TRBV2 and TRBJ2-3): EPEVTQTPSHQVTQMGQEVILRCVPISNHLYFYWYRQILGQKVEFLVSFYNNEISEKSEIFDDQFSVERPDGSNFTLKIRSTKLEDSAMYFCASSEENLAGATDTQYFGPGTRLTVL.

V and J are TRBV19 and TRBJ2-1, with 8 bases identical to TRBD2. The CDR3 runs to 13 residues. The germline CDR1 and CDR2 sequences are LNHDA and SQIVND (reference sequence). V lost 5 bases to trimming and J lost 8 bases; unmatched junction nucleotides: 5. The CDR3 bases are TGTGCCAGTAGTGGTACGGGAGGGGATGAGCAGTTCTTC. Its protein is CASSGTGGDEQFF.

The chain has TRBV7-2 and TRBJ1-2; D is unclear. Germline V gives CDR1 SGHTA, CDR2 FQGNSA. The length of the CDR3 is 11 residues. Trimming removed 2 bases at V and 7 bases at J, with 5 bases between. Here the CDR3 reads CASSLMAGYTF. As DNA, the CDR3 is TGTGCCAGCAGCTTAATGGCTGGCTACACCTTC.

The rearrangement links TRBV2 to TRBJ1-1; 9 positions match TRBD1. The CDR3 sequence is 14 residues long. Per the germline V gene, CDR1 is SNHLY and CDR2 is FYNNEI. V trimming: 5 bases; J trimming: 0 bases; junction bases outside the gene matches: 1. CDR3 nucleotide sequence: TGTGCCAGCAGTCGACAGGGGGTGAACACTGAAGCTTTCTTT. This sequence encodes CASSRQGVNTEAFF. Full variable domain (rest looked up from reference TRBV2 and TRBJ1-1): EPEVTQTPSHQVTQMGQEVILRCVPISNHLYFYWYRQILGQKVEFLVSFYNNEISEKSEIFDDQFSVERPDGSNFTLKIRSTKLEDSAMYFCASSRQGVNTEAFFGQGTRLTVV.

The genes are TRBV11-2 and TRBJ2-7; TRBD2 agrees at 10 bases. Germline values: CDR1 SGHAT, CDR2 FQNNGV. V gave up 4 bases and J gave up 6 bases; unmatched junction bases: 9. CDR3 length: 15 amino acids. CDR3 nucleotides: TGTGCCAGCAGCTCGATTAGCGGGAGGTCGGGCGAGCAGTACTTC. Its protein is CASSSISGRSGEQYF.

The chain couples TRBV10-1 to TRBJ2-1; 10 nucleotides line up with TRBD1. The CDR3 sequence is 15 residues long. V lost 6 bases, J lost 7 bases, and 9 bases stayed unmatched. Germline values: CDR1 WNHNN, CDR2 SYGVQD (reference sequence). The CDR3 sequence is CASRPDRGRMNEQFF. CDR3 sequence (DNA): TGCGCCAGCAGGCCTGACAGGGGGCGGATGAATGAGCAGTTCTTC.

In DNA form, the CDR3 reads TGCGCCAGCAGCCAGACGGACAGAAGTGGTAACTATGGCTACACCTTC. This sequence encodes CASSQTDRSGNYGYTF. The chain uses TRBV5-1 and TRBJ1-2, with D possibly being TRBD1 (6 bases). CDR1 and CDR2 (germline): SGHRS, YFSETQ. The CDR3 runs 16 residues. Trimming pared 4 bases from V and 1 base from J, leaving 17 bases between.

The chain joins TRBV7-9 to TRBJ2-2; possible D gene TRBD2, 5 bases. The CDR3 runs 12 residues. Germline CDR1 SEHNR, CDR2 FQNEAQ (reference sequence). V was shortened by 4 bases and J by 5 bases, with 5 bases between the two germline ends. CDR3 in DNA: TGTGCCAGCAGCTGGGAGACCGGGGAGCTGTTTTTT. Protein product: CASSWETGELFF.

The chain recombines TRBV29-1 with TRBJ1-4; TRBD1 is a possible D gene (5 bases). CDR1 SQVTM and CDR2 ANQGSEA come from the germline V gene. The CDR3 has 15 amino acids. Trimming pared 5 bases from V and 8 bases from J, leaving 21 bases between. The CDR3 here is CSVSRSSGGWEKLFF. DNA for the CDR3: TGCAGCGTTTCCCGAAGTTCGGGGGGTTGGGAAAAACTGTTTTTT.

The chain has TRBV4-1 and TRBJ2-2; possible D gene TRBD2, 7 bases. This CDR3 is built from 16 residues. V shed 4 bases and J shed 7 bases, with 19 bases lying between them. Germline assignment: CDR1 MGHRA and CDR2 YSYEKL. For the CDR3, the DNA is TGCGCCAGCAGCCTCCGAGAGGGGGGGGCCGGCGGGGAGCTGTTTTTT. Translating gives CASSLREGGAGGELFF.

The chain recombines TRBV27 with TRBJ1-1; 7 positions agree with TRBD1. Unmatched junction bases numbered 10, after V lost 6 bases and J lost 0 bases. Germline CDR1 MNHEY, CDR2 SMNVEV (reference sequence). The CDR3 totals 16 residues. The CDR3 region is CASSQTGLSMNTEAFF. The CDR3, as DNA: TGTGCCAGCAGCCAGACAGGGCTCAGCATGAACACTGAAGCTTTCTTT.

This chain uses TRBV9 with TRBJ2-7; perhaps D is TRBD1 or TRBD2 (5 bases each). Germline lookup yields CDR1 SGDLS and CDR2 YYNGEE. The CDR3 extends over 15 amino acids. V lost 4 bases to trimming and J lost 3 bases, with 17 bases between them. CDR3 amino acids: CASSISPQGDYEQYF. The CDR3 nucleotides read TGTGCCAGCAGCATATCGCCGCAGGGAGACTACGAGCAGTACTTC. The full variable domain, with the rest looked up from reference TRBV9 and TRBJ2-7, is DSGVTQTPKHLITATGQRVTLRCSPRSGDLSVYWYQQSLDQGLQFLIQYYNGEERAKGNILERFSAQQFPDLHSELNLSSLELGDSALYFCASSISPQGDYEQYFGPGTRLTVT.

The CDR3 bases are TGTGCCAGCAGCTTGGTTACGGGGGTGGAGACCCAGTACTTC. This gives the protein CASSLVTGVETQYF. V usage is TRBV5-6 and J usage is TRBJ2-5; possibly TRBD2 for D (6 bases). Trimming removed 0 bases at V and 5 bases at J, with 11 bases between. CDR3 size: 14 residues. CDR1 SGHDT and CDR2 YYEEEE come from the germline V gene.

The rearrangement uses TRBV28 and TRBJ2-7; 11 bases line up with TRBD1. Germline CDR1 reads MDHEN; CDR2 reads SYDVKM. V shed 4 bases, J shed 3 bases, and the junction held 8 bases outside the gene matches. This CDR3 comprises 16 residues. The CDR3 sequence is CASSSPGTGGLYEQYF. In DNA, the CDR3 is TGTGCCAGCAGTTCCCCCGGGACAGGGGGACTCTACGAGCAGTACTTC.

The chain combines TRBV5-1 with TRBJ2-3; D may be TRBD1 (6 bases). V was clipped by 5 bases and J by 5 bases, with 15 bases between them. Per germline, CDR1 SGHRS and CDR2 YFSETQ. The CDR3 extends over 14 amino acids. CDR3 nucleotides: TGCGCCAGCAGATTAGAGGGGGTCGGAGATACGCAGTATTTT. Amino acid sequence: CASRLEGVGDTQYF.

The chain links TRBV30 to TRBJ2-7; no firm D call. CDR3 length: 11 amino acids. Germline CDR1 GTSNPN, CDR2 SVGIG (reference sequence). The V gene lost 0 bases and the J gene lost 3 bases, with 3 bases spanning the gap. CDR3 sequence reads: CAWSVGYEQYF. CDR3 nucleotides: TGTGCCTGGAGTGTGGGCTACGAGCAGTACTTC.

The gene calls are TRBV15 and TRBJ2-7; D assignment may be TRBD1 or TRBD2 (5 bases each). V was cut by 0 bases and J by 4 bases, with 13 bases left in between. The CDR3 is 15 amino acids. CDR1 is LNHNV and CDR2 is YYDKDF in the germline V gene (reference sequence). The CDR3 sequence is CATSRDRGGQYEQYF. The DNA for the CDR3 is TGTGCCACCAGCAGAGATAGGGGCGGGCAATACGAGCAGTACTTC. Together with reference TRBV15 and TRBJ2-7, the CDR3 gives the full variable domain: DAMVIQNPRYQVTQFGKPVTLSCSQTLNHNVMYWYQQKSSQAPKLLFHYYDKDFNNEADTPDNFQSRRPNTSFCFLDIRSPGLGDTAMYLCATSRDRGGQYEQYFGPGTRLTVT.

The J gene is TRBJ1-1, the V gene TRBV20-1; D unresolved. The V and J ends lost 6 bases and 3 bases respectively, with 8 bases between them. Germline CDR1 and CDR2: DFQATT and SNEGSKA (reference sequence). CDR3 length: 11 residues. The CDR3 protein is CSARRDTEAFF. CDR3 in DNA: TGCAGTGCCCGAAGGGACACTGAAGCTTTCTTT.

This clone showed up just once. The chain recombines TRBV7-8 with TRBJ2-2; D unclear. Trimming removed 1 base from V and 1 base from J, with 4 bases in between. Germline CDR1 SGHVS, CDR2 FQNEAQ. CDR3 length equals 14 residues. CDR3 protein: CASSLVVNTGELFF. In nucleotides, the CDR3 is TGTGCCAGCAGCTTAGTGGTGAACACCGGGGAGCTGTTTTTT.

The gene calls are TRBV30 and TRBJ1-1; the D gene is possibly TRBD1 (6 bases). The CDR3 totals 14 residues. Germline V gene lookup returns CDR1 GTSNPN and CDR2 SVGIG (reference sequence). The V gene lost 2 bases and the J gene lost 0 bases, with 10 bases spanning the gap. The CDR3, as DNA: TGTGCCTGGAGTTTGTACAGGGTGAACACTGAAGCTTTCTTT. Its translation: CAWSLYRVNTEAFF.

This clone was detected only once. This sequence joins TRBV28 and TRBJ2-1; 9 nucleotides match TRBD2. The CDR3 length is 19 residues. The V gene's germline CDR1 is MDHEN and CDR2 SYDVKM. V lost 4 bases to trimming and J lost 0 bases; unmatched junction nucleotides: 13. The CDR3 sequence is CASSSQFAGGKSSYNEQFF. CDR3 nucleotide sequence: TGTGCCAGCAGTTCCCAATTTGCGGGAGGGAAAAGCTCCTACAATGAGCAGTTCTTC. Looking up the rest from reference TRBV28 and TRBJ2-1 gives the full variable domain: DVKVTQSSRYLVKRTGEKVFLECVQDMDHENMFWYRQDPGLGLRLIYFSYDVKMKEKGDIPEGYSVSREKKERFSLILESASTNQTSMYLCASSSQFAGGKSSYNEQFFGPGTRLTVL.

The chain combines TRBV9 with TRBJ2-5; D perhaps matches TRBD1 (5 bases). In germline, CDR1 is SGDLS, CDR2 YYNGEE. The V gene lost 0 bases and the J gene lost 2 bases, with 11 bases spanning the gap. The CDR3 sequence is 15 residues long. This CDR3 reads CASSVGTGIQETQYF. The CDR3, as DNA: TGTGCCAGCAGCGTAGGAACAGGCATTCAAGAGACCCAGTACTTC.

The chain carries TRBV5-1 and TRBJ2-3; D is unresolved. With 0 bases removed from V and 1 base from J, the gap between germline ends came to 6 bases. Germline CDR1 and CDR2: SGHRS and YFSETQ. This CDR3 is built from 14 residues. CDR3 nucleotides: TGCGCCAGCAGCTTGGAGACCGGCACAGATACGCAGTATTTT. It is translated as CASSLETGTDTQYF.

The genes are TRBV6-6 and TRBJ2-7, with TRBD1 identical over 10 bases. V was pared by 2 bases and J by 9 bases, with 1 base of the junction left unmatched. Germline V gene data show CDR1 as MNHNY and CDR2 as SVGAGI (reference sequence). This CDR3 spans 12 amino acids. CDR3 residues: CASSYRDRGQYF. The CDR3 DNA is TGTGCCAGCAGTTACCGGGACAGGGGGCAGTACTTC.

The chain has TRBV29-1 and TRBJ1-4; 8 nucleotides line up with TRBD1. The germline CDR1 and CDR2 sequences are SQVTM and ANQGSEA. V shed 6 bases and J 5 bases; nucleotides not matched to a gene: 8. This CDR3 comprises 14 residues. The CDR3 DNA follows: TGCAGCGTCAAGGCCGGGACAGGAAATGAAAAACTGTTTTTT. Encoded protein: CSVKAGTGNEKLFF.

DNA for the CDR3: TGTGCCAGCAGTTACCAACGACAGGGGACAACCAACGTCCTGACTTTC. Amino acid sequence: CASSYQRQGTTNVLTF. The rearrangement joins TRBV6-5 to TRBJ2-6; 8 bases fit TRBD1. The CDR3 runs to 16 residues. The V and J ends lost 2 bases and 8 bases, in that order; junction bases with no gene match: 8. Germline values: CDR1 MNHEY, CDR2 SVGAGI.